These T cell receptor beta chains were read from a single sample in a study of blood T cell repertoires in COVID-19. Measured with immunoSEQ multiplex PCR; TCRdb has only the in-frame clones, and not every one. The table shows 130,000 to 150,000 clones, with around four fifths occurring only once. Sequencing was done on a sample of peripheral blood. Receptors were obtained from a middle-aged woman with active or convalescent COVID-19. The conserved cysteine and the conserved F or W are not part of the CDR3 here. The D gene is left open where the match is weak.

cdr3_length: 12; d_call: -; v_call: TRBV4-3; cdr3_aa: ASSQSRGREKLF
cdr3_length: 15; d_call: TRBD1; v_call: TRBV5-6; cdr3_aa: ASMGYEGGQGIYGYT
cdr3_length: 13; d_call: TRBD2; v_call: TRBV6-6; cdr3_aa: ASSSSGSPRETQY
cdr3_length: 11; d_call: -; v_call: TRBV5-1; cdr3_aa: ASSTGFIYGYT
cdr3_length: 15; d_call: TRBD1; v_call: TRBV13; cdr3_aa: ASSPDRDRGDVGGAF
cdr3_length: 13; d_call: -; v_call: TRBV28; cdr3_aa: ASPNPGAMNTEAF
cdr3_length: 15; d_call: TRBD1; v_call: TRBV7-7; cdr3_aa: ASSSAPGQGSPGELF
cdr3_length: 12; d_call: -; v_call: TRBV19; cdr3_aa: ASSIVDTAYGYT
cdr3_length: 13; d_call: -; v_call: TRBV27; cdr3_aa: ASSSFRGGTGELF
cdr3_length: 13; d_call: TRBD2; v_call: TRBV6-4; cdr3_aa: ASSDGASGGREQF
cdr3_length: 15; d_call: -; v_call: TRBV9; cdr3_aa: ASSARPRDSHTDTQY
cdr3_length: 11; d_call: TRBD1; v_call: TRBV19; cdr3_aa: ASRGQGANEQY
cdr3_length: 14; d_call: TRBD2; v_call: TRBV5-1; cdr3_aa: ASSPRAGGPFNEQF
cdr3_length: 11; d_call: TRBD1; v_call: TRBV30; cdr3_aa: AWSPTGSGGYT
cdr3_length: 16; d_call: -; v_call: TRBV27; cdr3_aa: ASTRGGIIRSGANVLT
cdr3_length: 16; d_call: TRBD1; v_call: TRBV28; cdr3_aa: ASSFQAGGQEGTDTQY
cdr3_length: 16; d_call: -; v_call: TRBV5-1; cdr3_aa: ASSLKPWRVEGLGEQF
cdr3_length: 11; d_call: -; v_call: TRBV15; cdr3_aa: ATSRDRDSEAF
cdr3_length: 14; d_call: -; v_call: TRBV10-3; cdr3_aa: AISESMWRYNQPQH
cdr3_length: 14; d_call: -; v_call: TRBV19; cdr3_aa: ASSMNGQLLNEKLF
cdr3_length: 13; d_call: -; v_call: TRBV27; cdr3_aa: ASSLEGPGEETQY
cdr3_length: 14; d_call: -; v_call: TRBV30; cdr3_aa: AWNTGLGVANSPLH
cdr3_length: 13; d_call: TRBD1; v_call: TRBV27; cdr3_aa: ASRTGGSGANVLT
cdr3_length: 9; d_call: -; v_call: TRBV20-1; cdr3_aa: SAGLNEKLF
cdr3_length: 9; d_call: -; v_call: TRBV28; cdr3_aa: ASSRTAEAF
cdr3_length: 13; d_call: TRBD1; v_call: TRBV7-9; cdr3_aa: ASSPMDRLNQPQH
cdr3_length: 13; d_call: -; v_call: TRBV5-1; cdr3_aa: ASSHYSSGANVLT
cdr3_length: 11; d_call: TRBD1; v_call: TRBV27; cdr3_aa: ASSSDRGLGYT
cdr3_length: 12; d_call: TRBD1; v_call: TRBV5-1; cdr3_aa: ASSKGQGSYEQY
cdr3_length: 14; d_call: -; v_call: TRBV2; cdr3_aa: ASSEIATLDLYEQY
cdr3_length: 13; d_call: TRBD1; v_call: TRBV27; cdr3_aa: ASSPGTGPFYEQY
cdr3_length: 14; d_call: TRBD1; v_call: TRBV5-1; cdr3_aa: ASSPRTGSSYNEQF
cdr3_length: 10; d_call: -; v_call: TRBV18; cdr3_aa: ASSRENYGYT
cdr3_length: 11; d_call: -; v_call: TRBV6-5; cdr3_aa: ASSYSKQSRAF